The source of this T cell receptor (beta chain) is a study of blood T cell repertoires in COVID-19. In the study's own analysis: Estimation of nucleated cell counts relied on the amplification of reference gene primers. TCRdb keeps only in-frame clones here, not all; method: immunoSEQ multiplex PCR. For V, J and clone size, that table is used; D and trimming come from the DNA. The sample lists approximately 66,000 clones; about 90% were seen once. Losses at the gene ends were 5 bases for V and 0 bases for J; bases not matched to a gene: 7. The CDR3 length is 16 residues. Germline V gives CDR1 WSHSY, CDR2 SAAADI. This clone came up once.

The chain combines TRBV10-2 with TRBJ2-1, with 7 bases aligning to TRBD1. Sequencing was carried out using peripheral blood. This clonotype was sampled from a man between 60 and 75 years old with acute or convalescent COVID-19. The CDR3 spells CASSRMSGGSYNEQFF. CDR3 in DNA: TGCGCCAGCAGTCGGATGTCAGGGGGCTCCTACAATGAGCAGTTCTTC.